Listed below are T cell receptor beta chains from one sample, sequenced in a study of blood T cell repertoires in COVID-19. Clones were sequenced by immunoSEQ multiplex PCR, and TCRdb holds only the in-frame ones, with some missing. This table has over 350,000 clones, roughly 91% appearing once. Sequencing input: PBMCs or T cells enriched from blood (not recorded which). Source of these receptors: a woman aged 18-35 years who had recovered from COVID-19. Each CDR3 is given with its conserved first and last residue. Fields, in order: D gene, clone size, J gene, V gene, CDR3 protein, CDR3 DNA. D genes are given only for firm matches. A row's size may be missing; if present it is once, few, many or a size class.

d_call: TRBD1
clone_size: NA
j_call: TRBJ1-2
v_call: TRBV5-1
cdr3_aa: CASSLTGVRYGYTF
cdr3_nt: TGCGCCAGCAGCTTGACAGGGGTTAGGTATGGCTACACCTTC

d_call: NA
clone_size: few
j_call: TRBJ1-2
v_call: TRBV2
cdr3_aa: CASSTRDYVNYGYTF
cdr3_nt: TGTGCCAGCAGCACAAGGGACTACGTAAACTATGGCTACACCTTC

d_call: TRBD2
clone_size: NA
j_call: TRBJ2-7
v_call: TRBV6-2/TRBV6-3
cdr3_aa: CASSYMLAATYEQYF
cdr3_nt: TGTGCCAGCAGTTACATGCTAGCGGCCACCTACGAGCAGTACTTC

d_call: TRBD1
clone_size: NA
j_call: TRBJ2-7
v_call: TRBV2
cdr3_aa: CASSVGGQVLHEQYF
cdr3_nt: TGTGCCAGCAGTGTAGGAGGACAGGTTTTACACGAGCAGTACTTC

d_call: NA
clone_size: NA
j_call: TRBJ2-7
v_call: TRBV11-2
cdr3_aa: CASSLGSESAVSEQYF
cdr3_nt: TGTGCCAGCAGCTTAGGCAGCGAGTCTGCAGTCTCCGAGCAGTACTTC

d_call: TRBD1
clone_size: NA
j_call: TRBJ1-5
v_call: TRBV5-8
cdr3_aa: CASSRTGNNQPQHF
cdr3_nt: TGTGCCAGCAGCCGGACAGGGAACAATCAGCCCCAGCATTTT

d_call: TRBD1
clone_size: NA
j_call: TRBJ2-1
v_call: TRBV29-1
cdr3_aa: CSVADPGQGDLYNEQFF
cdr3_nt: TGCAGCGTTGCCGACCCGGGGCAGGGGGATTTATACAATGAGCAGTTCTTC

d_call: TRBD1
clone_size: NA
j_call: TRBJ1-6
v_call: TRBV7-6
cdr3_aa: CASSPKGQSSYNSPLHF
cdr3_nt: TGTGCCAGCAGCCCAAAGGGACAGAGCTCCTATAATTCACCCCTCCACTTT

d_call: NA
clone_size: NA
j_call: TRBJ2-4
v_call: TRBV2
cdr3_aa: CASSPSGIGDIQYF
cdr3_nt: TGTGCCAGCAGCCCGTCGGGGATAGGCGACATTCAGTACTTC

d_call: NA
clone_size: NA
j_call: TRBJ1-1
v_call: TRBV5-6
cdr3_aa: CASSLSGGHTEAFF
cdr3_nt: TGTGCCAGCAGCTTGAGCGGGGGCCACACTGAAGCTTTCTTT

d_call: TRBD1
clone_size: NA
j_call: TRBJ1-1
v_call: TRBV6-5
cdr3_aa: CATVGQGWAFF
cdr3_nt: TGTGCCACGGTGGGACAGGGGTGGGCTTTCTTT

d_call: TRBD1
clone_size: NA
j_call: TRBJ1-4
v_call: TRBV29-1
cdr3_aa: CSVEPGQGNEKLFF
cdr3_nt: TGCAGCGTTGAGCCGGGACAGGGCAATGAAAAACTGTTTTTT

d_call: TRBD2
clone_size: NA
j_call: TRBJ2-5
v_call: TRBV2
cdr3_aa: CASSEWGGVQETQYF
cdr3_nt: TGTGCCAGCAGTGAATGGGGGGGGGTCCAAGAGACCCAGTACTTC

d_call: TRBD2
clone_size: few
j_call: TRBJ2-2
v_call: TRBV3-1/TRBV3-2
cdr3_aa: CASSRWPREDTGELFF
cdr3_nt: TGTGCCAGCAGCCGATGGCCTCGGGAGGACACCGGGGAGCTGTTTTTT

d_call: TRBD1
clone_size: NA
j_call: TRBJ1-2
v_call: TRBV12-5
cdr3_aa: CASGSQGTGGNYGYTF
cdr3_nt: TGTGCTAGTGGTTCACAAGGGACAGGCGGTAACTATGGCTACACCTTC

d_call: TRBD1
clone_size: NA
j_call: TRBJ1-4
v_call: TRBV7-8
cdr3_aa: CASSEGTGGGELFF
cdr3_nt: TGTGCCAGCAGCGAAGGGACAGGGGGCGGGGAACTGTTTTTT

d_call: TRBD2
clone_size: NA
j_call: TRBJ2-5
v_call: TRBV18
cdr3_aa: CASSVRSGGETQYF
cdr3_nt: TGTGCCAGCTCCGTTCGGAGCGGGGGGGAGACCCAGTACTTC

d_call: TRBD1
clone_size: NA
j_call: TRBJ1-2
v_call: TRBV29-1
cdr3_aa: CSVSDGGTGEGFYGYTF
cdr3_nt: TGCAGCGTCTCTGATGGGGGAACAGGGGAAGGGTTTTATGGCTACACCTTC

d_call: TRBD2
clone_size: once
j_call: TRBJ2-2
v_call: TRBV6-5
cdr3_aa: CASSYILAGSTGELFF
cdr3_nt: TGTGCCAGCAGTTACATTCTAGCGGGGTCTACCGGGGAGCTGTTTTTT

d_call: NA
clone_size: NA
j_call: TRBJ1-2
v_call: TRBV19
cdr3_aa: CASRRGSNYGYTF
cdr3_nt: TGTGCCAGCCGAAGGGGTTCCAACTATGGCTACACCTTC

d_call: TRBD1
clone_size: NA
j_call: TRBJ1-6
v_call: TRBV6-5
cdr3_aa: CASSLRTGGDPLHF
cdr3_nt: TGTGCCAGCAGTCTGCGGACAGGGGGTGATCCCCTCCACTTT

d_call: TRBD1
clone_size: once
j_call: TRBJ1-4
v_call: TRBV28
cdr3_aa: CASSTGQEPEKLFF
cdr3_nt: TGTGCCAGCAGTACGGGACAGGAACCTGAAAAACTGTTTTTT

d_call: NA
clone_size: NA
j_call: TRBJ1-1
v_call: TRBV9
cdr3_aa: CASSVFGREAFF
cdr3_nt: TGTGCCAGCAGCGTATTTGGCAGGGAAGCTTTCTTT

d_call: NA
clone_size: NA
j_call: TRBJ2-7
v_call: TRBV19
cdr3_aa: CASSIWAVGHEQYF
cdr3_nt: TGTGCCAGTAGTATCTGGGCAGTCGGCCACGAGCAGTACTTC

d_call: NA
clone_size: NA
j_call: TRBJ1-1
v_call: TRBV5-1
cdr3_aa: CASSIRQAPGNTEAFF
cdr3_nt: TGCGCCAGCAGCATCAGACAGGCACCCGGGAACACTGAAGCTTTCTTT

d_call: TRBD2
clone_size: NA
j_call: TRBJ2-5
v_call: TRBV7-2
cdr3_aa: CASRRGGSETQYF
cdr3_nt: TGTGCCAGCAGACGCGGGGGTAGCGAGACCCAGTACTTC

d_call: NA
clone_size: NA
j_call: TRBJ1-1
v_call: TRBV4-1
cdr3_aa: CASSQAGFGAFF
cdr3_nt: TGCGCCAGCAGCCAAGCAGGGTTTGGAGCTTTCTTT

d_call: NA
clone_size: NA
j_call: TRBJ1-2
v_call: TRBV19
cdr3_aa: CAAKTVEVGYTF
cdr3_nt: TGTGCCGCCAAAACAGTGGAAGTTGGCTACACCTTC

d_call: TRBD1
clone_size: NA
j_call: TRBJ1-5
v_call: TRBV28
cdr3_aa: CASSPYTWTGAKLIQAQHF
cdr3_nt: TGTGCCAGCAGCCCCTACACCTGGACAGGGGCAAAGCTAATACAGGCCCAGCATTTT

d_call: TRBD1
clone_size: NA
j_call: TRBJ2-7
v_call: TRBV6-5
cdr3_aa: CASRDPGTGFYEQYF
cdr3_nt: TGTGCCAGCAGAGACCCCGGGACAGGGTTTTACGAGCAGTACTTC

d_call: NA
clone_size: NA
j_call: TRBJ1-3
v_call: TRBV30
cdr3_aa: CAWSSGGHTIYF
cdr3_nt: TGTGCCTGGAGCTCCGGAGGACACACCATATATTTT

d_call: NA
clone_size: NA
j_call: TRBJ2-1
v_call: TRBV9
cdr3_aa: CASSVAGGGYNEQFF
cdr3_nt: TGTGCCAGCAGCGTAGCTGGGGGCGGCTACAATGAGCAGTTCTTC

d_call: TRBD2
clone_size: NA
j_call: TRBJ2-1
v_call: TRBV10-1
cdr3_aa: CASSERSGGVYNEQFF
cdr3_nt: TGCGCCAGCAGCGAACGTAGCGGGGGGGTATACAATGAGCAGTTCTTC

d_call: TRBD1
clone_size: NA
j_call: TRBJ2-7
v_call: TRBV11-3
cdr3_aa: CASSPAQGVGEQYF
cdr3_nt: TGTGCCAGCAGTCCCGCACAGGGGGTAGGCGAGCAGTACTTC

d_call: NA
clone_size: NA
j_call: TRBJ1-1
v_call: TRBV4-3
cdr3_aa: CASSQDRGGYTEAFF
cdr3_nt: TGCGCCAGCAGCCAAGATCGCGGAGGGTACACTGAAGCTTTCTTT

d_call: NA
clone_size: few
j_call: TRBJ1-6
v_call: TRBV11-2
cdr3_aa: CASNSALGAQGQSPLHF
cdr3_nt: TGTGCCAGCAACTCGGCCTTAGGAGCGCAGGGCCAGTCACCCCTCCACTTT

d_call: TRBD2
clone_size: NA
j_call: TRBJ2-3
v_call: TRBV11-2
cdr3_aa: CASREAGGNTDTQYF
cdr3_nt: TGTGCCAGCAGGGAAGCGGGGGGGAACACAGATACGCAGTATTTT

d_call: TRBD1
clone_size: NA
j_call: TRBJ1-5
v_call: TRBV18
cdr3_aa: CASSPSGQGSNQPQHF
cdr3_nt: TGTGCCAGCTCACCATCCGGACAGGGGTCGAATCAGCCCCAGCATTTT

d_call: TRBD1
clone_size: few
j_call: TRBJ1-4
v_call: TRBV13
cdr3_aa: CASSFTGDSHEKLFF
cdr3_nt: TGTGCCAGCAGCTTTACAGGGGACTCCCATGAAAAACTGTTTTTT

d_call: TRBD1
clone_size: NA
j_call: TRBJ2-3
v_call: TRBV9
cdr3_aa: CASKGATDTQYF
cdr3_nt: TGTGCCAGCAAGGGGGCCACAGATACGCAGTATTTT

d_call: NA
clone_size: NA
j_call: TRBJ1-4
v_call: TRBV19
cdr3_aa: CASRGYEKLFF
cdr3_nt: TGTGCCAGCAGGGGTTATGAAAAACTGTTTTTT

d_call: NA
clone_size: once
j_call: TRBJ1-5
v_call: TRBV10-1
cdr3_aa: CASSDGNQPQHF
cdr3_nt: TGCGCCAGCAGTGACGGGAATCAGCCCCAGCATTTT

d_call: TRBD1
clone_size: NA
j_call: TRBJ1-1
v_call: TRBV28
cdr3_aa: CASSSTGARTEAFF
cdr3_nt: TGTGCCAGCAGTTCAACAGGGGCGAGAACTGAAGCTTTCTTT

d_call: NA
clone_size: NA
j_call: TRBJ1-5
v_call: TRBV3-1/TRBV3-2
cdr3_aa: CASSQGREQPQHF
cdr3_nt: TGTGCCAGCAGCCAAGGCAGGGAACAGCCCCAGCATTTT

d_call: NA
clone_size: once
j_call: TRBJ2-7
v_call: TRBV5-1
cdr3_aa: CASSWSGTSSHEQYF
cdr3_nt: TGCGCCAGCAGCTGGTCCGGGACTTCGTCCCACGAGCAGTACTTC

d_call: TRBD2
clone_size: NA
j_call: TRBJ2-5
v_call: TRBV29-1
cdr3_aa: CSVLPAGVQETQYF
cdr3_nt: TGCAGCGTTCTTCCCGCGGGAGTCCAAGAGACCCAGTACTTC

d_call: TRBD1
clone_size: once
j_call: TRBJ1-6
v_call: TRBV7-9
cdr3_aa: CASSQGVPGSSPLHF
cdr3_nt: TGTGCCAGCAGCCAGGGGGTACCTGGTAGTTCACCCCTCCACTTT

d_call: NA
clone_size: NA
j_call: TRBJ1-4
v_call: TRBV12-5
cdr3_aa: CASGSVRTRRNEKLFF
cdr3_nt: TGTGCTAGTGGTTCAGTGCGGACAAGGAGAAATGAAAAACTGTTTTTT

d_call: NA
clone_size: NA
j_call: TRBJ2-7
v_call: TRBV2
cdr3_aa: CASRIQGIPFEQYF
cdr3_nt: TGTGCCAGCAGAATACAGGGAATTCCCTTCGAGCAGTACTTC

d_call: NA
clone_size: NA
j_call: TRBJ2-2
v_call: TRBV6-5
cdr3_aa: CASRRQGRNTGELFF
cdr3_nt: TGTGCCAGCAGGAGGCAAGGGAGGAACACCGGGGAGCTGTTTTTT

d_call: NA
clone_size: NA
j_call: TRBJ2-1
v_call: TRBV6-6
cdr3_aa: CASSYRGSYNEQFF
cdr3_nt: TGTGCCAGCAGTTACAGGGGCTCCTACAATGAGCAGTTCTTC

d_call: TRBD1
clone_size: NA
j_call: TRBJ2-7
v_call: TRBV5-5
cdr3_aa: CASSLEGTGLGEQYF
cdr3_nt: TGTGCCAGCAGCTTGGAAGGGACAGGGCTCGGGGAGCAGTACTTC

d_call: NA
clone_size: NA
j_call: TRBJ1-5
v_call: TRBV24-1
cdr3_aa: CATSDQRQGNQPQHF
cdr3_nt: TGTGCCACCAGTGATCAGAGACAGGGCAATCAGCCCCAGCATTTT

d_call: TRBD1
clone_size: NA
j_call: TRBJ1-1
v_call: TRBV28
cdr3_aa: CASSFQGAEAFF
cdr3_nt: TGTGCCAGCAGTTTTCAGGGGGCGGAAGCTTTCTTT

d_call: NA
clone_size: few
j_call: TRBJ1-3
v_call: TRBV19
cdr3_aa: CASSARITGNTIYF
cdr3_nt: TGTGCCAGTAGTGCGAGAATAACTGGAAACACCATATATTTT

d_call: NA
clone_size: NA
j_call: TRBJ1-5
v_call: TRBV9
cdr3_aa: CASSLTGNSNQPQHF
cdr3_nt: TGTGCCAGCAGCCTGACAGGAAATAGCAATCAGCCCCAGCATTTT

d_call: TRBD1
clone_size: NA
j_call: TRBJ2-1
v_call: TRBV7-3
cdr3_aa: CASSSPGQAYNEQFF
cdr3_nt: TGTGCCAGCAGCTCCCCGGGACAGGCTTACAATGAGCAGTTCTTC

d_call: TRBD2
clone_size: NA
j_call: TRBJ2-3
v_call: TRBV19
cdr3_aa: CASSRDWASGGPSTDTQYF
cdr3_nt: TGTGCCAGTAGTAGAGATTGGGCTAGCGGGGGCCCTAGCACAGATACGCAGTATTTT

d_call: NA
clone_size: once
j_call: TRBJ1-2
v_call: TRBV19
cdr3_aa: CASSIPIYGYTF
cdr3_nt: TGTGCCAGTAGTATTCCAATCTATGGCTACACCTTC